The present entry profiles one TCR beta chain with its context. Sorted subsets were amplified in replicate PCRs using about 210 ng DNA, roughly 30,000 T cell genomes. Using immunoSEQ multiplex PCR, the repertoire was profiled, and TCRdb retains in-frame clones only, with some absent. The sample holds approximately 2.5 million clones, roughly 93% seen once. The data originate from a study of shared clonotypes between healthy human individuals. Trimming pared 7 bases from V and 0 bases from J, leaving 17 bases between. Germline CDR1 MNHNY, CDR2 SVGAGI (reference sequence). The CDR3 is made up of 16 amino acids.

The sequenced sample was naive CD4+ T cells from PBMCs. This sample's subset: CD45RA+ positively selected. This sequence joins TRBV6-6 and TRBJ2-3; D possibly uses TRBD1 or TRBD2 (5 bases each). The TCR sequence derives from a man aged 18 to 30 in good health. Some clones in this sample may be carry-over from other donors' samples. In DNA, the CDR3 is TGTGCCAGCAACCCAGGGTCGGGGTCTAGCACAGATACGCAGTATTTT. Protein sequence: CASNPGSGSSTDTQYF.